The following is a T cell receptor beta chain sequence with its context. In the same sample, other DNA sequences code for this CDR3. Everyone who donated was a Caucasian adult who lived in Nashville, Tennessee. A CD45RA+ naive subset and a CD45RA-negative memory subset were split from CD4+ cells. TCRdb's table, derived via immunoSEQ multiplex PCR, lists solely in-frame clones and lacks some. The table has about 2,500,000 clones, just over 90% seen once. There are 13 residues in the CDR3. V was shortened by 3 bases and J by 0 bases, with 6 bases between the two germline ends. Germline values: CDR1 GTSNPN, CDR2 SVGIG (reference sequence). This sample was included in a study of shared clonotypes between healthy human individuals.

The material sequenced was naive CD4+ T cells sorted from blood. Sample subset: CD45RA+ positively selected. The clonotype was recovered from a man between 18 and 35 years old in good health. The V gene is TRBV30, the J gene TRBJ2-1; D not certain. CDR3 sequence (DNA): TGTGCCTGGAGGGGCGGCTCCTACAATGAGCAGTTCTTC. Translation: CAWRGGSYNEQFF.